This record concerns one T cell receptor beta chain sequence. This specimen comes from a study of cytomegalovirus exposure and HLA in healthy donors. This CDR3 spans 15 amino acids. CDR1 and CDR2 (germline): MNHEY, SVGAGI. V lost 0 bases to trimming and J lost 3 bases, with 12 bases between them. The PCR was carried out with 60 Vbeta primers and 13 Jbeta primers. Using immunoSEQ multiplex PCR, the repertoire was profiled, and TCRdb retains in-frame clones only, with some absent. This table holds around 150,000 clones, approximately 79% found once. The source of this sequence is a male donor in good health and CMV-seronegative. The chain recombines TRBV6-5 with TRBJ2-7, with unresolved D. Specimen: PBMCs. Here the CDR3 reads CASSYSGIDNYEQYF. DNA for the CDR3: TGTGCCAGCAGTTACTCAGGAATAGACAACTACGAGCAGTACTTC.